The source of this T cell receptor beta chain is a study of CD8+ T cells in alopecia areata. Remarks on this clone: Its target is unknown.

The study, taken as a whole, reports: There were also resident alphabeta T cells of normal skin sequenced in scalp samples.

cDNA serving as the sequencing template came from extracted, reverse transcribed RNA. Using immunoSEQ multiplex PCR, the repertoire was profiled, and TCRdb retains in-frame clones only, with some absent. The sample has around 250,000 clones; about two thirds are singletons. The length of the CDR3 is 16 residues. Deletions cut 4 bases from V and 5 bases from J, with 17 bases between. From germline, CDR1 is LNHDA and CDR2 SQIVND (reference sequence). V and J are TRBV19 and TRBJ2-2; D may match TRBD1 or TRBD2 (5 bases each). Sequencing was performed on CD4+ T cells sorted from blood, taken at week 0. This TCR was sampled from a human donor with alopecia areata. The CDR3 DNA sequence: TGTGCCAGTAGTAGGAACCCCGACGGGACGACCGGGGAGCTGTTTTTT. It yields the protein CASSRNPDGTTGELFF.